One and the same sample provided the 10 T cell receptor beta chains below, sequenced in a study of shared clonotypes between healthy human individuals. Sequencing used immunoSEQ multiplex PCR; TCRdb keeps in-frame clones, though not all of them. Of roughly 720,000 clones in the sample, 90% are singletons; the top ten hold roughly 36%. The sequencing sample was made of memory CD8+ T cells from PBMCs. Subset specified: CD45RO+ cells pooled with CCR7-negative TemRA cells. Receptors originate from a man between 18 and 35 years old in good health. Some clones in this sample may be carry-over from other donors' samples.

This clone has only one observation. The chain joins TRBV4-3 to TRBJ2-3; unclear D gene. The length of the CDR3 is 15 residues. Trimming stripped 0 bases from V and 2 bases from J, with 9 bases between. Per the germline V gene, CDR1 is LGHNA and CDR2 is YSLEER. DNA for the CDR3: TGCGCCAGCAGCCAAGATGGGCGGATCACAGATACGCAGTATTTT. Protein: CASSQDGRITDTQYF.

This chain links TRBV4-3 with TRBJ2-3, with D possibly TRBD1 on 6 matching bases. Trimming took off 3 bases at V and 1 base at J, with 8 bases between the two ends. Germline V gives CDR1 LGHNA, CDR2 YSLEER. This CDR3 region has 14 residues. This CDR3 reads CASSHGQRTDTQYF. The CDR3 nucleotides are TGCGCCAGCAGCCACGGACAGCGCACAGATACGCAGTATTTT.

This clone was seen a single time. Other DNA sequences in this sample translate to the same CDR3. This chain links TRBV6-6 with TRBJ1-1; D unclear. Germline assignment: CDR1 MNHNY and CDR2 SVGAGI (reference sequence). The CDR3 totals 14 residues. The V and J ends lost 0 bases and 1 base respectively, with 6 bases between them. The chain's CDR3 is CASSYSEGNTEAFF. For the CDR3, the DNA is TGTGCCAGCAGTTACTCGGAGGGGAACACTGAAGCTTTCTTT.

The gene calls are TRBV19 and TRBJ1-1; D perhaps matches TRBD1 (6 bases). This CDR3 contains 14 residues. CDR1 is LNHDA and CDR2 is SQIVND in the germline V gene (reference sequence). The germline V and J ends were trimmed by 2 bases and 1 base, with 8 bases remaining between them. The CDR3 sequence: CASSILGQNTEAFF. CDR3 coding DNA: TGTGCCAGTAGTATATTGGGACAGAACACTGAAGCTTTCTTT.

The chain is built from TRBV6-5 and TRBJ2-3; TRBD2 agrees at 8 bases. The CDR3 covers 14 residues. Germline loops: CDR1 MNHEY, CDR2 SVGAGI. Unmatched junction bases numbered 8, after V lost 6 bases and J lost 6 bases. The CDR3 sequence: CASSIREGRDTQYF. CDR3 nucleotide sequence: TGTGCCAGCAGCATTCGGGAGGGGAGGGATACGCAGTATTTT.

CDR3 coding DNA: TGTGCCAGCAGCTTCAGGGGGACCGGGACCATCAATGAGCAGTTCTTC. Amino acids: CASSFRGTGTINEQFF. The V call is TRBV7-9, the J call TRBJ2-1; 7 bases match TRBD1. From germline, CDR1 is SEHNR and CDR2 FQNEAQ (reference sequence). Trimming at V came to 3 bases and at J to 6 bases, leaving 11 bases not matched to a gene. This CDR3 spans 16 amino acids.

This rearrangement joins TRBV7-9 to TRBJ1-2, with D tentatively TRBD1 (5 bases). CDR1 is SEHNR and CDR2 is FQNEAQ in the germline V gene (reference sequence). This CDR3 spans 13 amino acids. V lost 3 bases and J lost 6, with 11 bases in between. The CDR3 is CASSLDRGNGYTF. The CDR3 DNA is TGTGCCAGCAGCTTGGACCGGGGGAATGGCTACACCTTC.

This chain connects TRBV6-6 to TRBJ2-3; TRBD2 matches 7 bases. After removal of 4 bases from V and 3 bases from J, the junction contained 7 bases not matched to a gene. Germline V gene sequence: CDR1 MNHNY, CDR2 SVGAGI (reference sequence). This CDR3 comprises 15 residues. As DNA, the CDR3 is TGTGCCAGCAGTTTTTGGGCTAGCGGAACAGATACGCAGTATTTT. This sequence encodes CASSFWASGTDTQYF.

This rearrangement joins TRBV27 to TRBJ1-5; D is undetermined. Germline CDR1 and CDR2: MNHEY and SMNVEV (reference sequence). This CDR3 is 12 amino acids long. Trimming took 8 bases from V and 1 from J, leaving 6 bases between them. DNA for the CDR3: TGTGCCAGCCGTTCAAGCAATCAGCCCCAGCATTTT. Protein: CASRSSNQPQHF.

The V gene is TRBV15, the J gene TRBJ2-1; D is ambiguous. CDR3 length equals 12 residues. The germline gives CDR1 LNHNV, CDR2 YYDKDF (reference sequence). V lost 1 base, J lost 7 bases, and 5 bases lay in between. Here the CDR3 reads CATSRAGNEQFF. The CDR3 region has the DNA TGTGCCACCAGCAGAGCCGGGAATGAGCAGTTCTTC.